The 6 T cell receptor beta chains below were found in one sample sequenced in a study of T cells expressing NK-cell markers. Reanalyzing the 5' RACE reads, TCRdb keeps one entry per CDR3 protein, without DNA. Its listing shows fewer than 400,000 distinct CDR3 sequences. Material: blood T cells: a sorted CD56 or NKG2C T cell subset, CD4+ or CD8+ T cells, or bulk PBMC T cells (not recorded which). The receptors were sampled from a woman aged 50 to 65 in good health.

This sequence joins TRBV7-2 and TRBJ2-7; the D call from TCRdb, TRBD1, cannot be confirmed without DNA. This CDR3 contains 19 residues. From germline, CDR1 is SGHTA and CDR2 FQGNSA. The CDR3 is CASSLGRGQGTRLQYEQYF.

The V gene is TRBV12-3 or TRBV12-4, the J gene TRBJ2-2. This CDR3 has 14 amino acids. The CDR3 is CASSPLRSTGELFF.

The chain joins TRBV3-1 to TRBJ1-1; TCRdb indicates TRBD1, and absent DNA this call remains unverified. CDR1 and CDR2 from the germline V gene are LGHDT and YNNKEL (reference sequence). The CDR3 spans 14 residues. The CDR3 sequence: CASSQGDGTGGAFF.

The chain joins TRBV9 to TRBJ2-3. Germline V gives CDR1 SGDLS, CDR2 YYNGEE. This CDR3 region has 14 residues. The CDR3 reads CASSVDQTTDTQYF. Combining the CDR3 with reference TRBV9 and TRBJ2-3 gives the whole variable domain DSGVTQTPKHLITATGQRVTLRCSPRSGDLSVYWYQQSLDQGLQFLIQYYNGEERAKGNILERFSAQQFPDLHSELNLSSLELGDSALYFCASSVDQTTDTQYFGPGTRLTVL.

The chain links TRBV4-1 to TRBJ2-1; TCRdb lists TRBD2, though no DNA is available to test this call. This CDR3 contains 18 residues. The germline gives CDR1 MGHRA, CDR2 YSYEKL. CDR3 residues: CASSQDPTSGRGGNEQFF.

The chain uses TRBV13 and TRBJ2-5; TCRdb's D call of TRBD2 is untestable without DNA. The germline gives CDR1 PRHDT, CDR2 FYEKMQ (reference sequence). The CDR3 is 20 amino acids. CDR3 residues: CASSPPAGTSGSVWGKTQYF.